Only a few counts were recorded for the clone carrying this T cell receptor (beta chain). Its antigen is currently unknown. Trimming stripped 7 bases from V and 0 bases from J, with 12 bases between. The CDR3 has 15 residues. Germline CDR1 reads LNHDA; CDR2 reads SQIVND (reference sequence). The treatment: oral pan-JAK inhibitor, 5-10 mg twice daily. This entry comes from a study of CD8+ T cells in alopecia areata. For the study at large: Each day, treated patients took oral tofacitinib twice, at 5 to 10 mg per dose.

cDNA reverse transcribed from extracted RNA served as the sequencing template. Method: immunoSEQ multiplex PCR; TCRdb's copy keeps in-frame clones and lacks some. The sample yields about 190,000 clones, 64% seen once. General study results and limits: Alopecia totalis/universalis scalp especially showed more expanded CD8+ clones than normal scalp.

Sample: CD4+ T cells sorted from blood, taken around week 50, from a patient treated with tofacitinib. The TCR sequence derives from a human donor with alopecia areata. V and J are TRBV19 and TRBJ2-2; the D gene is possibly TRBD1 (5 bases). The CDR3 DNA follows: TGTGCCAGTACCCCGACAGCCGCGAACACCGGGGAGCTGTTTTTT. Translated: CASTPTAANTGELFF.